This T cell receptor beta chain was documented in a study of T cells in Graves' hyperthyroidism and ophthalmopathy. CDR1 is MNHEY and CDR2 is SVGEGT in the germline V gene. The CDR3 spans 13 residues. V was pared by 6 bases and J by 4 bases, with 2 bases of the junction left unmatched. This clonotype was observed a handful of times. Amplification of TCR beta CDR3 regions was performed using RNA transcripts as template. A set of HTBI primers served as the primers for a first-round RT-PCR of the TCR CDR3. TCRdb re-analysed the multiplex PCR reads in MiXCR, keeping a single row per CDR3 protein. The repertoire holds about half a million distinct CDR3 sequences, less than 25% seen once, with about 53% in the top ten.

This receptor was identified in a woman between 65 and 79 years old with Graves' ophthalmopathy. Sample: blood. J is TRBJ2-5 and V is TRBV6-2 or TRBV6-3; 10 bases line up with TRBD2. CDR3 in DNA: TGTGCCAGCAGAAGACTAGCGGGAGAGACCCAGTACTTC. Its protein is CASRRLAGETQYF.